This entry lists 24 T cell receptor beta chains sequenced from one sample in a study of blood T cell repertoires in COVID-19 (dated by TCRdb to the early 2020s). The library relied on the immunoSEQ multiplex PCR assay. TCRdb stores this immuneACCESS table with in-frame sequences only. Part of the clones is absent; in the studies checked, under half of the shortfall reflects unresolved V genes, and no reason is known for the rest. The sample table lists around 310,000 clones, about nine tenths of them with a count of one. Of the sample, roughly 6.8% falls within the top ten clones. Sequenced material: peripheral blood. Every receptor here comes from a woman aged 25 to 39 with COVID-19, enrolled during active disease.

The genes are TRBV7-2 and TRBJ2-5; 9 bases are shared with TRBD2. The CDR3 is 16 residues long. Germline V gene data show CDR1 as SGHTA and CDR2 as FQGNSA. J gave up 3 bases and V 0 bases, and 5 bases lay outside the gene matches. CDR3 sequence (DNA): TGTGCCAGCAGCTTAGCAGGGGCTAGCGGGAAAGAGACCCAGTACTTC. This gives the protein CASSLAGASGKETQYF. The full variable domain, with the rest looked up from reference TRBV7-2 and TRBJ2-5, is GAGVSQSPSNKVTEKGKDVELRCDPISGHTALYWYRQSLGQGLEFLIYFQGNSAPDKSGLPSDRFSAERTGGSVSTLTIQRTQQEDSAVYLCASSLAGASGKETQYFGPGTRLLVL.

The CDR3 DNA reads TGTGCCACCAGTGATCCAGGGGTTCTTGCAGATACGCAGTATTTT. Translating gives CATSDPGVLADTQYF. This chain joins TRBV24-1 and TRBJ2-3; a possible D gene is TRBD1 (6 bases). Germline assignment: CDR1 KGHDR and CDR2 SFDVKD. V gave up 3 bases and J gave up 4 bases, with 13 bases separating them. CDR3 length equals 15 residues.

The V gene is TRBV28, the J gene TRBJ2-1, with TRBD2 as a possible D gene (6 bases). This CDR3 contains 14 residues. Per germline, CDR1 MDHEN and CDR2 SYDVKM. The V end was cut by 3 bases, the J end by 12 bases, with 18 bases between. The CDR3 DNA follows: TGTGCCAGCAGTTTCCCCGGAACCGGCGGGGTGCAGTTCTTC. Amino acids: CASSFPGTGGVQFF.

The chain combines TRBV3-1 (or the pseudogene TRBV3-2) with TRBJ2-5, with 9 bases lining up with TRBD2. The germline V gene has CDR1 LGHDT and CDR2 YNNKEL (reference sequence). CDR3 size: 15 residues. J lost 6 bases, V lost 4 bases, and 9 bases had no gene match. The CDR3 nucleotides are TGTGCCAGCAGCCCTCCCTCTAGCGGGATGAAGACCCAGTACTTC. It is translated as CASSPPSSGMKTQYF.

This sequence joins TRBV7-2 and TRBJ1-4, with 7 bases lining up with TRBD1. The ends lost 4 bases at V and 4 bases at J; junction bases unmatched: 3. The CDR3 totals 14 residues. Germline assignment: CDR1 SGHTA and CDR2 FQGNSA. The CDR3 protein is CASSWGQFNEKLFF. The CDR3 coding sequence is TGTGCCAGCAGCTGGGGACAGTTTAATGAAAAACTGTTTTTT.

This chain connects TRBV15 to TRBJ2-7; D might be TRBD1 (6 bases). Looked up from germline, CDR1 is LNHNV and CDR2 is YYDKDF (reference sequence). V lost 4 bases to trimming and J lost 2 bases, with 12 bases between them. The CDR3 spans 14 residues. The CDR3 nucleotides are TGTGCCACCAGCACTCAGGGGTATCCCTACGAGCAGTACTTC. Encoded protein: CATSTQGYPYEQYF.

This clone has a single count. The gene calls are TRBV27 and TRBJ2-1; D remains ambiguous. The CDR3 covers 16 residues. V shed 0 bases and J shed 0 bases, with 9 bases lying between them. From germline, CDR1 is MNHEY and CDR2 SMNVEV (reference sequence). CDR3 bases: TGTGCCAGCAGTTTATCTGCACCGAGCTCCTACAATGAGCAGTTCTTC. It yields the protein CASSLSAPSSYNEQFF.

The chain combines TRBV4-3 with TRBJ2-7; D is perhaps TRBD2 (6 bases). CDR1 LGHNA and CDR2 YSLEER come from the germline V gene. Trimming shortened V by 1 base and J by 4 bases, and 14 bases separated the two germline ends. The CDR3 is made up of 15 amino acids. CDR3 region: CASSQASDSGYEQYF. The CDR3 DNA reads TGCGCCAGCAGCCAAGCAAGTGACAGCGGGTACGAGCAGTACTTC.

The rearrangement joins TRBV9 to TRBJ2-5, with a weak D call TRBD1 (6 bases). V was pared by 5 bases and J by 2 bases, with 19 bases between. Germline CDR1 reads SGDLS; CDR2 reads YYNGEE. The CDR3 runs to 16 residues. In nucleotides, the CDR3 is TGTGCCAGCAGTGTGGGGCGCAGGGGCTTACAAGAGACCCAGTACTTC. Its protein product is CASSVGRRGLQETQYF.

The chain is built from TRBV4-3 and TRBJ2-1; the D gene is possibly TRBD2 (6 bases). Germline values: CDR1 LGHNA, CDR2 YSLEER. The CDR3 consists of 17 residues. V lost 0 bases, J lost 3 bases, and 15 bases lay in between. The CDR3 reads CASSQELGWGLYNEQFF. For the CDR3, the DNA is TGCGCCAGCAGCCAAGAATTAGGGTGGGGACTCTACAATGAGCAGTTCTTC.

V and J are TRBV2 and TRBJ1-4, with TRBD1 identical over 8 bases. V lost 6 bases, J lost 5 bases, and 5 bases stayed unmatched. There are 14 residues in the CDR3. From germline, CDR1 is SNHLY and CDR2 FYNNEI. The CDR3 sequence is CASSRTGINEKLFF. In nucleotides, the CDR3 is TGTGCCAGCAGCCGGACAGGGATCAATGAAAAACTGTTTTTT.

This clone was recorded once. The chain links TRBV20-1 to TRBJ1-2; TRBD1 matches 9 bases. The CDR3 extends over 10 amino acids. Germline V gene sequence: CDR1 DFQATT, CDR2 SNEGSKA (reference sequence). V dropped 6 bases and J dropped 9; count of bases not matched to a gene: 2. The CDR3 nucleotides read TGCAGTGCCGGACAGGGGAGCTACACCTTC. This translates into CSAGQGSYTF.

V is TRBV4-1 and J is TRBJ2-7, with D possibly matching TRBD1 (5 bases). CDR3 length: 16 amino acids. Trimming cost V 1 base and J 0 bases, with 13 bases left between them. Germline-derived CDR1 and CDR2 are MGHRA and YSYEKL. The CDR3, as DNA: TGCGCCAGCAGCCAAGGGGCAGGGTTGAGCTCCTACGAGCAGTACTTC. Translation: CASSQGAGLSSYEQYF.

To note about this clone: Other nucleotide sequences in the sample specify the same CDR3. DNA of the CDR3: TGTGCCAGCAGTAGGGGTGACTCCTACGAGCAGTACTTC. Translating it yields CASSRGDSYEQYF. The chain employs TRBV6-5 and TRBJ2-7; possible D gene TRBD1, 5 bases. Germline CDR1 reads MNHEY; CDR2 reads SVGAGI. This CDR3 has 13 residues. V was trimmed by 5 bases and J by 0 bases, leaving 8 bases between them.

V is TRBV6-5 and J is TRBJ1-5; D gene ambiguous. Deletions cut 6 bases from V and 0 bases from J, with 12 bases between. Germline lookup yields CDR1 MNHEY and CDR2 SVGAGI. The CDR3 loop spans 15 amino acids. The CDR3 is CASRSLGYSNQPQHF. As DNA, the CDR3 is TGTGCCAGCAGATCTTTGGGCTATAGCAATCAGCCCCAGCATTTT.

The CDR3 nucleotides are TGTGCCACCTCCCTTAGCGGCCAGAAAGAGACCCAGTACTTC. This sequence encodes CATSLSGQKETQYF. V and J are TRBV28 and TRBJ2-5; maybe TRBD2 (6 bases). Trimming pared 10 bases from V and 3 bases from J, leaving 18 bases between. Germline V gene sequence: CDR1 MDHEN, CDR2 SYDVKM. The length of the CDR3 is 14 residues.

This clone was observed once. The chain joins TRBV30 to TRBJ1-1, with 10 positions matching TRBD1. The CDR3 extends over 13 amino acids. CDR1 is GTSNPN, CDR2 SVGIG, per germline (reference sequence). Germline trimming cut 2 bases from V and 7 bases from J; bases unmatched to any gene: 4. In DNA, the CDR3 is TGTGCCTGGAGTCCAGACAGGGGGCTTGAAGCTTTCTTT. Encoded protein: CAWSPDRGLEAFF.

This clone was seen just once. The chain has TRBV7-3 and TRBJ2-3; 11 bases line up with TRBD2. The germline CDR1 and CDR2 sequences are SGHTA and FQGTGA. V gave up 3 bases and J gave up 2 bases; unmatched junction bases: 1. This CDR3 is 15 amino acids long. This CDR3 is CASSFSGRATDTQYF. The CDR3 DNA reads as TGTGCCAGCAGCTTTAGCGGGAGGGCCACAGATACGCAGTATTTT.

This chain uses TRBV6-5 with TRBJ1-2; no reliable D call. V was shortened by 6 bases and J by 3 bases, with 11 bases between the two germline ends. CDR3 length: 13 amino acids. The germline V gene has CDR1 MNHEY and CDR2 SVGAGI. As DNA, the CDR3 is TGTGCCAGCAGCCGCTCGGGAGACTATGGCTACACCTTC. Its translation is CASSRSGDYGYTF.

The chain uses TRBV3-1 (or the pseudogene TRBV3-2) and TRBJ2-7, with a tentative D call TRBD2 (6 bases). CDR1 LGHDT and CDR2 YNNKEL come from the germline V gene (reference sequence). The CDR3 totals 17 residues. The germline V and J ends were trimmed by 3 bases and 0 bases, with 18 bases remaining between them. The CDR3 DNA sequence: TGTGCCAGCAGCCATCGCCTAAGGCGGGAAAGCTCCTACGAGCAGTACTTC. Translation gives CASSHRLRRESSYEQYF.

The genes are TRBV6-5 and TRBJ1-2; D perhaps matches TRBD1 (6 bases). Trimming stripped 7 bases from V and 11 bases from J, with 20 bases between. This CDR3 contains 13 residues. Germline V gene data show CDR1 as MNHEY and CDR2 as SVGAGI. This CDR3 reads CASTGGYGQIYTF. As DNA, the CDR3 is TGTGCCAGCACGGGGGGGTATGGACAGATTTACACCTTC.

This clone was counted once. The chain recombines TRBV9 with TRBJ1-5; 7 nucleotides align to TRBD1. The CDR3 sequence is 15 residues long. V gave up 4 bases and J gave up 3 bases; unmatched junction bases: 7. From germline, CDR1 is SGDLS and CDR2 YYNGEE. CDR3 protein: CASSQGQAFNQPQHF. CDR3 nucleotides: TGTGCCAGCAGCCAAGGACAGGCCTTCAATCAGCCCCAGCATTTT.

V and J are TRBV3-1 (or the pseudogene TRBV3-2) and TRBJ2-1, with TRBD2 identical over 11 bases. Germline V gene data show CDR1 as LGHDT and CDR2 as YNNKEL (reference sequence). J gave up 6 bases and V 0 bases, and 4 bases lay outside the gene matches. The CDR3 runs 16 residues. The DNA for the CDR3 is TGTGCCAGCAGCCAAGATCCACTAGCGGGAGTCAATGAGCAGTTCTTC. Protein sequence: CASSQDPLAGVNEQFF.

The chain uses TRBV5-4 and TRBJ2-2, with 8 bases aligning to TRBD1. CDR3 length: 17 residues. Trimming took 4 bases from V and 2 from J; bases not matched to a gene: 10. Germline V gives CDR1 SGHNT, CDR2 YYREEE (reference sequence). The CDR3, as DNA: TGTGCCAGCAGCAAGCCGGGACAGGAGATTAACACCGGGGAGCTGTTTTTT. Translating gives CASSKPGQEINTGELFF.